A single T cell receptor (beta chain) is shown here with its context. What it recognizes is unknown. This specimen belongs to a study of T cell responses to AZD1222 COVID-19 vaccine. Overall study results and limits: Sampled repertoires all dated from after the peak T cell response. Following two doses of AZD1222, Spike-specific TCR breadth and depth rose. It should be noted that donors were predominantly white British and more often female, and clonal diversity was possibly underestimated.

Clones were read by immunoSEQ multiplex PCR, and TCRdb kept only the in-frame ones, dropping some. There are about 150,000 clones in the sample; approximately 94% occur only once, and roughly 9.1% lies in the top ten. The source of this sequence is an adult in good health. The sample consisted of peripheral blood, taken on day 0 of AZD1222 vaccination.

CDR3 nucleotides: TGCGCCAGCAGCCAACCCCATTCGCAAGAGCAGTACTTC. Encoded protein: CASSQPHSQEQYF. This chain joins TRBV4-1 and TRBJ2-7, with unresolved D. The V gene's germline CDR1 is MGHRA and CDR2 YSYEKL. The CDR3 covers 13 residues. Between the trimmed V and J ends, which lost 2 bases and 7 bases, there was a span of 12 bases.